This TCR beta chain is drawn from a study of blood T cell repertoires in COVID-19. Study details: PBMCs, B-cell-depleted T cells, or T cells provided the cDNA or gDNA that made up the material.

In the original analysis: Amplification of reference gene primers was used by the study to estimate nucleated cell counts. TCRdb's table, derived via immunoSEQ multiplex PCR, lists solely in-frame clones and lacks some. V, J and clone size derive from that table, while D and trimming were established from the DNA sequence. The data contain approximately 100,000 clones, roughly 80% of them seen just once; the ten biggest clones take up about 12%. This clone showed up just once. This TCR derives from a human donor in a cohort sampled during active COVID-19. Sequenced input: peripheral blood.

The CDR3 loop reads CASSQEAMNTEAFF. The CDR3 nucleotides read TGTGCCAGCAGCCAAGAAGCCATGAACACTGAAGCTTTCTTT. The V call is TRBV4-2, the J call TRBJ1-1; D not certain. The length of the CDR3 is 14 residues. V shed 0 bases and J shed 0 bases, with 5 bases lying between them. CDR1 is LGHNA, CDR2 YNFKEQ, per germline.